This T cell receptor beta chain was observed in a study of CD4+ T cells in melanoma. Overall study findings and caveats: CD8+ T cell, macrophage and B cell function reportedly correlated with neoantigen-specific CD4+ T cells. In melanoma, neoantigen-specific CD4+ T cells reportedly differed in differentiation state.

Turning to this clone: Its antigen remains unknown.

Generated by immunoSEQ multiplex PCR, the TCRdb table keeps only in-frame clones and is missing some. Of some 9,500 clones in the sample, about 66% were seen once. Germline-derived CDR1 and CDR2 are SGHKS and YYEKEE (reference sequence). The CDR3 extends over 15 amino acids. V lost 4 bases to trimming and J lost 7 bases, with 20 bases between them. The rearrangement uses TRBV5-5 and TRBJ1-1, with TRBD1 as a possible D gene (5 bases). Specimen: cells from a culture (not recorded whether cultured in vitro). The sequence derives from a human donor with melanoma. The CDR3 DNA follows: TGTGCCAGCAGCCCGGTGGGGGGGTTGGGGATTGAAGCTTTCTTT. Translating gives CASSPVGGLGIEAFF.